The 21 T cell receptor beta chains given below trace back to one sample, sequenced in a study of blood T cell repertoires in COVID-19. TCRdb's table, derived via immunoSEQ multiplex PCR, lists solely in-frame clones and lacks some. This sample has about 250,000 clones, with 88% found just once. The sequencing input was PBMCs or T cells enriched from blood (not recorded which). Receptor source: a woman between 45 and 60 years old who had recovered from COVID-19.

The genes are TRBV18 and TRBJ1-1; 10 nucleotides match TRBD1. Germline loops: CDR1 KGHSH, CDR2 LQKENI. The CDR3 is 13 residues long. The trim removed 4 bases at V and 7 bases at J, leaving 3 bases unmatched. CDR3 amino acids: CASSQDRGNEAFF. DNA of the CDR3: TGTGCCAGCTCACAGGACAGGGGGAATGAAGCTTTCTTT.

This clone occurred a few times. The CDR3 DNA is TGTGCCAGCAGCTTATATCCAGGGAGGGAGCAGTACTTC. It is translated as CASSLYPGREQYF. The V gene is TRBV7-3, the J gene TRBJ2-7, with D possibly TRBD2 on 6 matching bases. Germline CDR1 is SGHTA and CDR2 is FQGTGA. V lost 2 bases and J 7 bases, leaving 12 bases between the germline ends. The CDR3 runs 13 residues.

V usage is TRBV7-9 and J usage is TRBJ2-1; D remains ambiguous. Trimming took off 2 bases at V and 3 bases at J, with 11 bases between the two ends. CDR1 and CDR2 from the germline V gene are SEHNR and FQNEAQ (reference sequence). The CDR3 loop spans 15 amino acids. The CDR3 bases are TGTGCCAGCAGCTTATCTAGTCCCAACTACAATGAGCAGTTCTTC. Encoded protein: CASSLSSPNYNEQFF. The full variable domain, in which reference TRBV7-9 and TRBJ2-1 provide the parts outside the CDR3, is DTGVSQNPRHKITKRGQNVTFRCDPISEHNRLYWYRQTLGQGPEFLTYFQNEAQLEKSRLLSDRFSAERPKGSFSTLEIQRTEQGDSAMYLCASSLSSPNYNEQFFGPGTRLTVL.

The chain carries TRBV7-3 and TRBJ1-1; the D gene is possibly TRBD1 (5 bases). V lost 6 bases and J lost 2, with 10 bases in between. The V gene's germline CDR1 is SGHTA and CDR2 FQGTGA. This CDR3 is built from 13 residues. CDR3 region: CASRIQGNTEAFF. CDR3 sequence (DNA): TGTGCCAGCAGGATTCAGGGAAACACTGAAGCTTTCTTT.

This clone was recorded only once. One end of the junction fails to match germline, which may point to a read error. This sequence joins TRBV5-1 and TRBJ1-2; 9 bases align to TRBD1. The CDR3 spans 16 residues. Germline lookup yields CDR1 SGHRS and CDR2 YFSETQ. The CDR3 region is CASSLGIVGQGDGPSF. The DNA for the CDR3 is TGCGCCAGCAGCTTGGGAATCGTGGGACAGGGTGATGGACCGTCCTTC.

This clone was found once. The V gene is TRBV28, the J gene TRBJ2-5; 10 bases are shared with TRBD1. This CDR3 has 15 residues. The germline gives CDR1 MDHEN, CDR2 SYDVKM. The ends lost 5 bases at V and 4 bases at J; junction bases unmatched: 7. The CDR3 loop reads CASSGGTGAIETQYF. The CDR3 nucleotides are TGTGCCAGCAGTGGCGGGACAGGGGCGATAGAGACCCAGTACTTC.

The rearrangement joins TRBV6-2 or TRBV6-3 to TRBJ1-2; TRBD1 agrees at 8 bases. The junction had 3 bases not matched to a gene; V was cut back by 6 bases and J by 3 bases. CDR1 is MNHEY and CDR2 is SVGEGT in the germline V gene. CDR3 size: 13 residues. The CDR3, as DNA: TGTGCCAGCAGCGGGACAGGCCACTATGGCTACACCTTC. Protein: CASSGTGHYGYTF.

V gene TRBV29-1 combines with J gene TRBJ1-4, with TRBD1 matching 9 bases. The germline V gene encodes CDR1 SQVTM and CDR2 ANQGSEA. The V gene end was trimmed by 6 bases and the J gene end by 8 bases; junction bases not matched to a gene: 10. The CDR3 has 14 amino acids. In nucleotides, the CDR3 is TGCAGCGTAAACCCCGGGACAGGGAACGAAAAACTGTTTTTT. Its protein product is CSVNPGTGNEKLFF. The full variable domain, with the rest looked up from reference TRBV29-1 and TRBJ1-4, is SAVISQKPSRDICQRGTSLTIQCQVDSQVTMMFWYRQQPGQSLTLIATANQGSEATYESGFVIDKFPISRPNLTFSTLTVSNMSPEDSSIYLCSVNPGTGNEKLFFGSGTQLSVL.

V usage is TRBV5-4 and J usage is TRBJ2-7; 9 bases line up with TRBD2. CDR1 is SGHNT and CDR2 is YYREEE in the germline V gene (reference sequence). Germline trimming cut 1 base from V and 7 bases from J; bases unmatched to any gene: 9. The CDR3 sequence is 15 residues long. The CDR3 sequence: CASSLWAGGHEEQYF. In DNA, the CDR3 is TGTGCCAGCAGCTTGTGGGCGGGGGGGCATGAGGAGCAGTACTTC.

The chain couples TRBV28 to TRBJ1-4; D perhaps matches TRBD1 (5 bases). The CDR3 spans 15 residues. Trimming took off 4 bases at V and 4 bases at J, with 13 bases between the two ends. Germline V gene lookup returns CDR1 MDHEN and CDR2 SYDVKM. DNA of the CDR3: TGTGCCAGCAGTTCGGCAGGGCGGCGTAATGAAAAACTGTTTTTT. Translated, it gives CASSSAGRRNEKLFF. Filled out from reference TRBV28 and TRBJ1-4, the complete variable domain reads DVKVTQSSRYLVKRTGEKVFLECVQDMDHENMFWYRQDPGLGLRLIYFSYDVKMKEKGDIPEGYSVSREKKERFSLILESASTNQTSMYLCASSSAGRRNEKLFFGSGTQLSVL.

The chain joins TRBV7-2 to TRBJ1-5, with a possible D match to TRBD1 (5 bases). V was shortened by 6 bases and J by 6 bases, with 15 bases between the two germline ends. The CDR3 extends over 14 amino acids. From germline, CDR1 is SGHTA and CDR2 FQGNSA. The CDR3 DNA reads TGTGCCAGCAGACCATCGACAGACGGTCAGCCCCAGCATTTT. Residues: CASRPSTDGQPQHF.

The chain has TRBV6-5 and TRBJ1-4; D is possibly TRBD1 (6 bases). Trimming took 6 bases from V and 5 from J, leaving 13 bases between them. CDR1 and CDR2 from the germline V gene are MNHEY and SVGAGI. The CDR3 runs to 14 residues. The CDR3 nucleotides are TGTGCCAGCAGACCTACAGGGATCAATGAAAAACTGTTTTTT. Encoded protein: CASRPTGINEKLFF.

The chain joins TRBV7-3 to TRBJ2-1; 11 bases are a match to TRBD1. There are 15 residues in the CDR3. V lost 1 base, J lost 8 bases, and 4 bases stayed unmatched. Germline CDR1 and CDR2: SGHTA and FQGTGA. As DNA, the CDR3 is TGTGCCAGCAGCTTAAATAGGGGACAGGGGGATGAGCAGTTCTTC. This encodes CASSLNRGQGDEQFF.

This sequence joins TRBV25-1 and TRBJ1-2; TRBD1 aligns across 9 bases. The V segment lost 7 bases and the J segment 4 bases; nucleotides outside the gene matches: 4. Germline CDR1 and CDR2: MGHDK and SYGVNS. The CDR3 is 13 amino acids. The CDR3 sequence is CASTGQGTYGYTF. The CDR3 nucleotides are TGTGCCAGCACGGGACAGGGCACCTATGGCTACACCTTC.

This chain uses TRBV28 with TRBJ1-2; TRBD1 matches 10 bases. Germline V gene data show CDR1 as MDHEN and CDR2 as SYDVKM. This CDR3 is 15 amino acids long. Trimming cost V 6 bases and J 5 bases; bases outside gene matches: 9. The CDR3 nucleotides read TGTGCCAGCAGAGACCCGGGACAGGGGAGTTATGGCTACACCTTC. Translated, it gives CASRDPGQGSYGYTF.

The chain employs TRBV7-8 and TRBJ2-7, with 7 bases matching TRBD1. The CDR3 length is 14 residues. Germline V gene sequence: CDR1 SGHVS, CDR2 FQNEAQ. The junction had 6 bases not matched to a gene; V was cut back by 4 bases and J by 3 bases. The DNA of the CDR3 is TGTGCCAGCAGCTGGGCAGGGGGAGACTACGAGCAGTACTTC. Protein product: CASSWAGGDYEQYF.

The rearrangement uses TRBV7-3 and TRBJ2-3; perhaps TRBD1 as D (6 bases). Trimming took 2 bases from V and 2 from J, leaving 17 bases between them. From germline, CDR1 is SGHTA and CDR2 FQGTGA. The CDR3 totals 17 residues. The CDR3, as DNA: TGTGCCAGCAGCTTACTTCCAGGGGCGCCCAACACAGATACGCAGTATTTT. It is translated as CASSLLPGAPNTDTQYF.

This chain joins TRBV28 and TRBJ1-5, with 8 bases aligning to TRBD1. The V gene's germline CDR1 is MDHEN and CDR2 SYDVKM. The CDR3 is 16 residues long. With 6 bases clipped from V and 11 bases from J, the junction kept 18 bases outside the gene matches. CDR3 coding DNA: TGTGCCAGCAGACCTCCGGACAGGGAGTCGTTGGCAGCCCAGCATTTT. Translation: CASRPPDRESLAAQHF.

This clone has more than one count but fewer than ten. The rearrangement links TRBV28 to TRBJ1-5; D uncertain. The CDR3 loop spans 13 amino acids. V was pared by 6 bases and J by 2 bases, with 8 bases between. The germline CDR1 and CDR2 sequences are MDHEN and SYDVKM. The CDR3 bases are TGTGCCAGCAGGGTAGGAGGCAATCAGCCCCAGCATTTT. Its translation is CASRVGGNQPQHF.

This clone was counted a few times. The V gene is TRBV19, the J gene TRBJ2-2; perhaps TRBD2 as D (6 bases). V lost 0 bases and J 1 base, leaving 9 bases between the germline ends. This CDR3 contains 16 residues. Germline CDR1 reads LNHDA; CDR2 reads SQIVND (reference sequence). CDR3 bases: TGTGCCAGTAGTATAGACTGGCGGGGGAACACCGGGGAGCTGTTTTTT. It is translated as CASSIDWRGNTGELFF.

The chain employs TRBV15 and TRBJ1-5, with TRBD1 matching over 9 bases. Unmatched junction bases numbered 17, after V lost 3 bases and J lost 2 bases. The germline V gene has CDR1 LNHNV and CDR2 YYDKDF (reference sequence). The CDR3 has 20 amino acids. The CDR3 loop reads CATSSQKSGQGIRGNQPQHF. For the CDR3, the DNA is TGTGCCACCAGCAGCCAAAAGTCGGGACAGGGAATTCGGGGCAATCAGCCCCAGCATTTT.